This T cell receptor beta chain came from a study of blood T cell repertoires in COVID-19. Overall study: Some COVID-19 samples were acute and others convalescent; all came from the United States, Italy and Spain. PBMCs, B-cell-depleted T cells, or T cells were the source of the cDNA or gDNA that made up the material.

In the source study's methods: Quantification of nucleated cells was approximated via reference gene primer amplification. TCRdb keeps only in-frame clones here, not all; method: immunoSEQ multiplex PCR. V and J calls and clone size are as listed in that table; D and trimming were resolved from the DNA. Here the sample spans roughly 42,000 clones, roughly 80% being singletons. The CDR3 has 15 amino acids. Germline loops: CDR1 SGDLS, CDR2 YYNGEE. The V and J ends lost 2 bases and 3 bases respectively, with 11 bases between them. The specimen sequenced was peripheral blood. This receptor was taken from a woman older than 75 with acute or convalescent COVID-19. The chain has TRBV9 and TRBJ2-2; D unclear. The DNA of the CDR3 is TGTGCCAGCAGCGTCGCTCCACAAGACACCGGGGAGCTGTTTTTT. It translates to CASSVAPQDTGELFF.